The 17 T cell receptor beta chains below come from one sample, sequenced in a study of CD8 T cells in ankylosing spondylitis (dated by TCRdb to 2015 to 2018). Overall study outcomes, separate from this receptor: Blood from ankylosing spondylitis patients appeared to be characterized by a TCR beta motif composed of under 10 highly homologous amino acid variants.

These receptors' targets are unknown. The protocol used for the library was 5' RACE. The reads were generated on an Illumina HiSeq 2500. Clones were called with MiXCR by TCRdb after fastp trimmed the public reads at Q25, and only in-frame beta chains were retained. Rows are combined by CDR3 protein, so each entry shows the most common genes and DNA. The sample table records about 500,000 distinct CDR3 sequences; about an eighth of these occur just once. The ten biggest clones cover about 6.8% of the sample. The source material was blood, either unsorted or a sorted T cell fraction (not recorded which). These receptors originate from a male donor with ankylosing spondylitis.

This chain connects TRBV9 to TRBJ2-6, with D perhaps matching TRBD2 (5 bases). Germline V gene data show CDR1 as SGDLS and CDR2 as YYNGEE. The CDR3 is made up of 16 amino acids. V dropped 3 bases and J dropped 0 bases, with 10 bases sitting between them. CDR3 in DNA: TGTGCCAGCAGCGCGGGGAGCAGCTCTGGGGCCAACGTCCTGACTTTC. Its translation is CASSAGSSSGANVLTF.

A few counts support this clonotype. The rearrangement joins TRBV18 to TRBJ2-3, with a weak D call TRBD1 (5 bases). V lost 0 bases to trimming and J lost 6 bases, with 10 bases between them. CDR3 length: 14 residues. The germline V gene encodes CDR1 KGHSH and CDR2 LQKENI. The CDR3 sequence: CASSPPTRDDTQYF. In DNA, the CDR3 is TGTGCCAGCTCACCACCTACCAGGGATGATACGCAGTATTTT.

V gene TRBV5-1 combines with J gene TRBJ2-2; D uncertain. The V and J ends lost 1 base and 4 bases respectively, with 23 bases between them. The CDR3 is 19 residues long. Looked up from germline, CDR1 is SGHRS and CDR2 is YFSETQ. The CDR3: CASSLRVVASIGTTGELFF. Written as DNA, the CDR3 is TGCGCCAGCAGCTTGAGGGTTGTAGCCAGTATCGGAACCACCGGGGAGCTGTTTTTT.

J is TRBJ1-5 and V is TRBV18, with D possibly matching TRBD1 (6 bases). Looked up from germline, CDR1 is KGHSH and CDR2 is LQKENI. Trimming cost V 4 bases and J 0 bases, with 25 bases left between them. The CDR3 runs 20 residues. Here the CDR3 DNA reads TGTGCCAGCTCACGGCGACCCCCAAAACAGGGAATTACTAGCAATCAGCCCCAGCATTTT. Its protein is CASSRRPPKQGITSNQPQHF. Based on the CDR3 plus reference TRBV18 and TRBJ1-5, the full variable domain is NAGVMQNPRHLVRRRGQEARLRCSPMKGHSHVYWYRQLPEEGLKFMVYLQKENIIDESGMPKERFSAEFPKEGPSILRIQQVVRGDSAAYFCASSRRPPKQGITSNQPQHFGDGTRLSIL.

The sample holds a few counts of this clonotype. The gene calls are TRBV2 and TRBJ2-1; D is uncertain. V lost 10 bases and J lost 4, with 23 bases in between. Germline CDR1 is SNHLY and CDR2 is FYNNEI. The CDR3 spans 16 residues. For the CDR3, the DNA is TGTGCCACCACAACGAGAAGGATGTTCTCTTACAATGAGCAGTTCTTC. It codes for CATTTRRMFSYNEQFF.

This clonotype was seen many times. This rearrangement joins TRBV5-5 to TRBJ1-1; perhaps TRBD1 as D (6 bases). The CDR3 contains 14 residues. CDR1 is SGHKS, CDR2 YYEKEE, per germline (reference sequence). V was clipped by 1 base and J by 5 bases, with 12 bases between them. This CDR3 reads CASSLIDTGTEAFF. Here the CDR3 DNA reads TGTGCCAGCAGCTTGATCGACACAGGGACTGAAGCTTTCTTT.

This clonotype was seen repeatedly, ten times or more. V gene TRBV29-1 combines with J gene TRBJ2-5; D unresolved. This CDR3 contains 10 residues. Per germline, CDR1 SQVTM and CDR2 ANQGSEA. V gave up 7 bases and J gave up 0 bases, with 3 bases separating them. The CDR3 spells CSAYQETQYF. CDR3 DNA: TGCAGCGCCTACCAAGAGACCCAGTACTTC.

This clonotype was picked up a small number of times. The chain carries TRBV7-9 and TRBJ2-1; D may correspond to TRBD1 or TRBD2 (6 bases each). Trimming pared 1 base from V and 5 bases from J, leaving 15 bases between. This CDR3 comprises 16 residues. The V gene's germline CDR1 is SEHNR and CDR2 FQNEAQ (reference sequence). The CDR3 sequence: CASSLDPKRGDNEQFF. The DNA of the CDR3 is TGTGCCAGCAGCTTAGATCCTAAAAGGGGGGACAATGAGCAGTTCTTC.

This clonotype has ten or more counts. The J gene is TRBJ2-2, the V gene TRBV20-1; 12 nucleotides match TRBD2. The CDR3 has 14 residues. V lost 4 bases to trimming and J lost 8 bases; unmatched junction nucleotides: 5. Germline V CDR1 and CDR2: DFQATT, SNEGSKA (reference sequence). This CDR3 is CSATGLAGTGELFF. The CDR3 DNA is TGCAGTGCTACTGGACTAGCGGGAACGGGGGAGCTGTTTTTT.

This clonotype was seen at least ten times. The chain carries TRBV7-9 and TRBJ2-1; the D gene is possibly TRBD1 (5 bases). V was cut by 4 bases and J by 5 bases, with 15 bases left in between. There are 15 residues in the CDR3. The germline CDR1 and CDR2 sequences are SEHNR and FQNEAQ (reference sequence). The CDR3 region is CASSSRWGTHNEQFF. In nucleotides, the CDR3 is TGTGCCAGCAGCTCACGATGGGGCACCCACAATGAGCAGTTCTTC.

This clonotype was seen repeatedly, ten times or more. V usage is TRBV12-3 or TRBV12-4 and J usage is TRBJ2-1; 11 positions agree with TRBD2. V dropped 5 bases and J dropped 7; count of bases not matched to a gene: 7. The CDR3 is 15 amino acids. CDR3 in amino acids: CASSIVAGGGNEQFF. CDR3 nucleotide sequence: TGTGCCAGCAGTATCGTAGCGGGAGGGGGAAATGAGCAGTTCTTC.

This clonotype has only a few counts. The gene calls are TRBV20-1 and TRBJ1-2; D possibly corresponds to TRBD1 (5 bases). In germline, CDR1 is DFQATT, CDR2 SNEGSKA (reference sequence). The V gene lost 3 bases and the J gene lost 2 bases, with 19 bases spanning the gap. This CDR3 spans 16 amino acids. The CDR3 spells CSASKSPGRRNYGYTF. DNA of the CDR3: TGCAGTGCTAGTAAATCCCCAGGGCGTCGAAACTATGGCTACACCTTC.

The rearrangement uses TRBV2 and TRBJ2-5, with D possibly TRBD1 on 5 matching bases. V dropped 2 bases and J dropped 4 bases, with 11 bases sitting between them. The CDR3 sequence is 14 residues long. The germline V gene encodes CDR1 SNHLY and CDR2 FYNNEI. The CDR3: CASSEFAGIETQYF. CDR3 coding DNA: TGTGCCAGCAGTGAATTCGCAGGGATAGAGACCCAGTACTTC. Looking up the rest from reference TRBV2 and TRBJ2-5 gives the full variable domain: EPEVTQTPSHQVTQMGQEVILRCVPISNHLYFYWYRQILGQKVEFLVSFYNNEISEKSEIFDDQFSVERPDGSNFTLKIRSTKLEDSAMYFCASSEFAGIETQYFGPGTRLLVL.

This clonotype was counted only a few times. V usage is TRBV4-2 and J usage is TRBJ2-2; 7 bases agree with TRBD2. J lost 4 bases, V lost 4 bases, and 6 bases had no gene match. Germline V gives CDR1 LGHNA, CDR2 YNFKEQ. This CDR3 region has 15 residues. DNA for the CDR3: TGTGCCAGCAGCCGGGAGGGAGTACTCACCGGGGAGCTGTTTTTT. This sequence encodes CASSREGVLTGELFF.

This sequence joins TRBV24-1 and TRBJ1-3; D gene ambiguous. The V gene's germline CDR1 is KGHDR and CDR2 SFDVKD. Trimming stripped 4 bases from V and 0 bases from J, with 12 bases between. CDR3 length: 16 amino acids. CDR3 DNA sequence: TGTGCCACCAGTGACCCCCGCAGCCCCTCTGGAAACACCATATATTTT. Amino acid sequence: CATSDPRSPSGNTIYF.

The rearrangement uses TRBV29-1 and TRBJ2-5; the D is unclear. V was shortened by 6 bases and J by 5 bases, with 13 bases between the two germline ends. Germline CDR1 and CDR2: SQVTM and ANQGSEA. The CDR3 extends over 12 amino acids. CDR3 nucleotide sequence: TGCAGCGTCAAGGACGGTCGGGAGACCCAGTACTTC. Amino acid sequence: CSVKDGRETQYF.

This clonotype was counted only a few times. The V call is TRBV4-1, the J call TRBJ2-2; TRBD2 is a possible D gene (5 bases). This CDR3 comprises 16 residues. Germline V gene data show CDR1 as MGHRA and CDR2 as YSYEKL. Trimming removed 0 bases at V and 5 bases at J, with 13 bases between. The CDR3 DNA is TGCGCCAGCAGCCAAGATTGGAGGTTAGGGACCGGGGAGCTGTTTTTT. It yields the protein CASSQDWRLGTGELFF.